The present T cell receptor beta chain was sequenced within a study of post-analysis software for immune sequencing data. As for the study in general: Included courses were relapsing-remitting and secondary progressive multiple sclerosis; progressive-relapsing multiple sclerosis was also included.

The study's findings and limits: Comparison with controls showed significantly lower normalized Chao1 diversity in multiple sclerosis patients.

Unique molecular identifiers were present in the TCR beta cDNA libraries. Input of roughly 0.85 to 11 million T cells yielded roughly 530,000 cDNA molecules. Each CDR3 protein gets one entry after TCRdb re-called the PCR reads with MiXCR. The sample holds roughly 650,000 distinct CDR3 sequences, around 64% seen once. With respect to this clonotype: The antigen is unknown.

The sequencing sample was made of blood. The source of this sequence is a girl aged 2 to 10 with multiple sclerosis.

The CDR3 DNA follows: TGCGCCAGCAGCTTGGGTAGCGGGATAGAGACCCAGTACTTC. Its protein is CASSLGSGIETQYF. This chain uses TRBV5-1 with TRBJ2-5, with 8 bases fitting TRBD2. This CDR3 region has 14 residues. Unmatched junction bases numbered 2, after V lost 0 bases and J lost 4 bases. Germline CDR1 SGHRS, CDR2 YFSETQ. Looking up the rest from reference TRBV5-1 and TRBJ2-5 gives the full variable domain: KAGVTQTPRYLIKTRGQQVTLSCSPISGHRSVSWYQQTPGQGLQFLFEYFSETQRNKGNFPGRFSGRQFSNSRSEMNVSTLELGDSALYLCASSLGSGIETQYFGPGTRLLVL.